Only a few counts were recorded for the clone carrying this T cell receptor (beta chain). Its antigen is not known. The TCR beta cDNA libraries carried unique molecular identifiers. Yield was some 500,000 cDNA molecules from approximately 0.91 to 9.4 million T cells. MiXCR, run by TCRdb on the PCR reads, gives a single entry per CDR3 protein. The table includes approximately 400,000 distinct CDR3 sequences, around 37% detected once. The sample is drawn from a study of post-analysis software for immune sequencing data. In the study overall: The disease courses spanned relapsing-remitting, secondary progressive and progressive-relapsing forms of multiple sclerosis.

Points from the study as a whole: Multiple sclerosis was associated with a significant reduction in normalized Chao1 diversity relative to controls. Batch-matched samples strongly co-clustered by F measure.

Sequenced input: blood. This TCR was recovered from a girl between 5 and 17 years old with multiple sclerosis.

The DNA for the CDR3 is TGTGCCAGCAGCCTCGTTAACTTAGGCGACGAGCAGTACTTC. Its translation: CASSLVNLGDEQYF. The rearrangement links TRBV6-2 or TRBV6-3 to TRBJ2-7; D unresolved. V shed 6 bases and J shed 5 bases, with 17 bases lying between them. The CDR3 is 14 amino acids. In germline, CDR1 is MNHEY, CDR2 SVGEGT.